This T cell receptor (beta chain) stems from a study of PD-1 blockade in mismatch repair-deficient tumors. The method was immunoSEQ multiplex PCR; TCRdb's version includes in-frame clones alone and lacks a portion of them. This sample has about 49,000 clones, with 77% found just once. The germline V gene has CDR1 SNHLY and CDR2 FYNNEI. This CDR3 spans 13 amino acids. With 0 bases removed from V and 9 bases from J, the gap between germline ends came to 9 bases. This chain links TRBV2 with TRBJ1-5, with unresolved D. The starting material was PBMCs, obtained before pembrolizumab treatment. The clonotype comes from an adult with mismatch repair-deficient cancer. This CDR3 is CASSEADGRPQHF. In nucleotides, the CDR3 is TGTGCCAGCAGTGAAGCGGACGGTCGGCCCCAGCATTTT.